The 30 T cell receptor beta chains reported below all come from one sample, sequenced in a study of blood T cell repertoires in COVID-19. Profiling relied on immunoSEQ multiplex PCR, and the TCRdb table lists in-frame clones only, not all of them. Among fewer than 300,000 clones listed, 81% were seen once. Sequenced sample: peripheral blood. The receptors here all came from a woman between 55 and 75 years old with active or convalescent COVID-19.

V is TRBV4-2 and J is TRBJ2-5; tentative D call: TRBD1 (7 bases). Germline lookup yields CDR1 LGHNA and CDR2 YNFKEQ. Deletions cut 0 bases from V and 2 bases from J, with 19 bases between. This CDR3 contains 18 residues. The CDR3: CASSQDSRWRGLQETQYF. CDR3 in DNA: TGTGCCAGCAGCCAAGATAGCCGCTGGAGGGGGCTACAAGAGACCCAGTACTTC.

This clone was seen a single time. The gene calls are TRBV6-5 and TRBJ2-7, with D possibly matching TRBD2 (7 bases). CDR3 length: 13 amino acids. V shed 6 bases and J shed 6 bases, with 15 bases lying between them. Germline V gene lookup returns CDR1 MNHEY and CDR2 SVGAGI. The CDR3 here is CASRWGRGIEQYF. The CDR3 coding sequence is TGTGCCAGCAGATGGGGGAGGGGGATCGAGCAGTACTTC.

V is TRBV7-2 and J is TRBJ2-7; D may be TRBD2 (6 bases). Trimming cost V 5 bases and J 4 bases, with 15 bases left between them. Germline V CDR1 and CDR2: SGHTA, FQGNSA. This CDR3 has 14 residues. The CDR3 nucleotides are TGTGCCAGCAGCCCCGCAGCGGGCTTGTACGAGCAGTACTTC. Translating it yields CASSPAAGLYEQYF.

The chain recombines TRBV7-9 with TRBJ1-1; TRBD1 matches 7 bases. The CDR3 consists of 13 residues. Germline loops: CDR1 SEHNR, CDR2 FQNEAQ (reference sequence). The V segment lost 3 bases and the J segment 3 bases; nucleotides outside the gene matches: 1. Here the CDR3 reads CASSFGQDTEAFF. Written as DNA, the CDR3 is TGTGCCAGCAGCTTCGGACAGGACACTGAAGCTTTCTTT.

The V call is TRBV11-2, the J call TRBJ2-7; D is possibly TRBD2 (6 bases). Per the germline V gene, CDR1 is SGHAT and CDR2 is FQNNGV. The CDR3 has 14 residues. Between the trimmed V and J ends, which lost 8 bases and 2 bases, there was a span of 16 bases. The CDR3, as DNA: TGTGCCAGCGGGGGGAGGTTAGGGACCTACGAGCAGTACTTC. The encoded protein is CASGGRLGTYEQYF.

The CDR3 loop reads CASSYSMNSGNYGYTF. CDR3 sequence (DNA): TGTGCCAGCAGTTACTCGATGAACAGCGGGAACTATGGCTACACCTTC. This chain links TRBV6-5 with TRBJ1-2; D unresolved. The ends were cut back, 0 bases at V and 2 bases at J, with 13 bases in the middle. Germline loops: CDR1 MNHEY, CDR2 SVGAGI. The length of the CDR3 is 16 residues.

CDR3 nucleotides: TGTGCCTGGAGTCAACCGGGACTAGGAGGTGGCGGGGAGCTGTTTTTT. Translating it yields CAWSQPGLGGGGELFF. V and J are TRBV30 and TRBJ2-2, with 8 bases aligning to TRBD2. After removal of 2 bases from V and 7 bases from J, the junction contained 12 bases not matched to a gene. This CDR3 is built from 16 residues. The germline CDR1 and CDR2 sequences are GTSNPN and SVGIG (reference sequence).

There are a few counts of this clone. The rearrangement links TRBV6-6 to TRBJ2-1; 7 positions agree with TRBD2. Trimming took 6 bases from V and 6 from J; bases not matched to a gene: 14. Looked up from germline, CDR1 is MNHNY and CDR2 is SVGAGI (reference sequence). This CDR3 region has 16 residues. The CDR3 nucleotides read TGTGCCAGCAGGGGGACTATAATCAATGGTATCAATGAGCAGTTCTTC. Translating gives CASRGTIINGINEQFF.

The rearrangement uses TRBV19 and TRBJ1-2, with 10 bases identical to TRBD1. Germline CDR1 is LNHDA and CDR2 is SQIVND (reference sequence). The CDR3 is 14 amino acids. Germline trimming cut 3 bases from V and 12 bases from J; bases unmatched to any gene: 10. The CDR3 bases are TGTGCCAGTAGTATGGCCCGGGACAGGGGCCAACACACCTTC. Its translation: CASSMARDRGQHTF. Based on the CDR3 plus reference TRBV19 and TRBJ1-2, the full variable domain is DGGITQSPKYLFRKEGQNVTLSCEQNLNHDAMYWYRQDPGQGLRLIYYSQIVNDFQKGDIAEGYSVSREKKESFPLTVTSAQKNPTAFYLCASSMARDRGQHTFGSGTRLTVV.

This chain joins TRBV5-1 and TRBJ1-1; TRBD1 agrees at 7 bases. V lost 3 bases and J lost 4; bases outside the gene matches: 12. This CDR3 comprises 16 residues. Germline CDR1 and CDR2: SGHRS and YFSETQ. The CDR3 nucleotides are TGCGCCAGCAGCTCTGGGACAGTGATAGGGAGCACTGAAGCTTTCTTT. This codes for CASSSGTVIGSTEAFF.

This sequence joins TRBV29-1 and TRBJ2-7; 7 bases fit TRBD1. Looked up from germline, CDR1 is SQVTM and CDR2 is ANQGSEA. This CDR3 has 11 amino acids. The V and J ends lost 5 bases and 5 bases, in that order; junction bases with no gene match: 3. The CDR3 region has the DNA TGCAGCGTTTTACAGGGGAACGAGCAGTACTTC. It translates to CSVLQGNEQYF.

The chain carries TRBV12-3 or TRBV12-4 and TRBJ1-1; the match to TRBD1 covers 7 bases. The CDR3 runs 13 residues. V dropped 4 bases and J dropped 1; count of bases not matched to a gene: 0. CDR3 loop: CASSYRGNTEAFF. The CDR3 nucleotides read TGTGCCAGCAGTTACAGGGGGAACACTGAAGCTTTCTTT.

V and J are TRBV4-3 and TRBJ2-1; D may be TRBD2 (5 bases). CDR1 is LGHNA, CDR2 YSLEER, per germline. Trimming stripped 2 bases from V and 0 bases from J, with 14 bases between. The CDR3 covers 17 residues. The CDR3: CASSQLPGTSSYNEQFF. The CDR3 DNA follows: TGCGCCAGCAGCCAACTCCCGGGAACGAGCTCCTACAATGAGCAGTTCTTC.

The genes are TRBV10-3 and TRBJ1-4; 8 nucleotides align to TRBD1. The V gene end was trimmed by 6 bases and the J gene end by 3 bases; junction bases not matched to a gene: 6. This CDR3 has 15 residues. Germline-derived CDR1 and CDR2 are ENHRY and SYGVKD. The CDR3 sequence: CAISYSQGANEKLFF. Written as DNA, the CDR3 is TGTGCCATCAGCTATTCACAGGGGGCTAATGAAAAACTGTTTTTT.

This clone appeared a single time. The gene calls are TRBV11-1 and TRBJ2-1, with a weak D call TRBD2 (6 bases). Trimming cost V 6 bases and J 3 bases, with 12 bases left between them. The CDR3 runs to 14 residues. Germline V CDR1 and CDR2: SGHAT, FQDESV (reference sequence). The CDR3 DNA follows: TGTGCCAGCAGTTGGAGGGGACGCTACAATGAGCAGTTCTTC. Translated: CASSWRGRYNEQFF.

The gene calls are TRBV7-2 and TRBJ1-5; 10 positions agree with TRBD1. Unmatched junction bases numbered 10, after V lost 2 bases and J lost 0 bases. The CDR3 consists of 19 residues. CDR1 SGHTA and CDR2 FQGNSA come from the germline V gene. The CDR3 spells CASSLNRDRGPYSNQPQHF. For the CDR3, the DNA is TGTGCCAGCAGCTTAAACCGGGACAGGGGTCCCTATAGCAATCAGCCCCAGCATTTT.

CDR3: CASMDDRVGAYFSGSSKAYEQYF. CDR3 in DNA: TGTGCCAGCATGGACGATCGAGTGGGGGCATACTTCTCCGGATCGTCAAAGGCCTACGAGCAGTACTTC. The chain carries TRBV2 and TRBJ2-7, with a weak D call TRBD1 (6 bases). CDR1 and CDR2 (germline): SNHLY, FYNNEI. V dropped 7 bases and J dropped 2 bases, with 42 bases sitting between them. This CDR3 comprises 23 residues.

This chain links TRBV7-2 with TRBJ1-6; 7 bases are shared with TRBD1. This CDR3 is 14 amino acids long. Germline loops: CDR1 SGHTA, CDR2 FQGNSA. The V and J ends lost 5 bases and 7 bases, in that order; junction bases with no gene match: 5. In nucleotides, the CDR3 is TGTGCCAGCAGCCCCGGGACAGCCAATTCACCCCTCCACTTT. As protein: CASSPGTANSPLHF.

The chain joins TRBV7-2 to TRBJ2-3, with D possibly being TRBD1 (5 bases). Germline assignment: CDR1 SGHTA and CDR2 FQGNSA. V was clipped by 5 bases and J by 2 bases, with 14 bases between them. This CDR3 has 15 amino acids. CDR3 amino acids: CASSVVQGNTDTQYF. In nucleotides, the CDR3 is TGTGCCAGCAGCGTCGTCCAGGGTAACACAGATACGCAGTATTTT.

The V call is TRBV19, the J call TRBJ2-4; the match to TRBD2 covers 7 bases. The trim removed 3 bases at V and 3 bases at J, leaving 2 bases unmatched. Germline V gives CDR1 LNHDA, CDR2 SQIVND (reference sequence). The CDR3 is made up of 14 amino acids. DNA of the CDR3: TGTGCCAGTAGTATGGGAGGGGTCAAAAACATTCAGTACTTC. This gives the protein CASSMGGVKNIQYF.

The rearrangement links TRBV4-1 to TRBJ1-2, with 9 positions matching TRBD1. This CDR3 is 18 amino acids long. The J segment lost 7 bases and the V segment lost 0 bases, leaving 15 bases of the junction unmatched. The germline V gene encodes CDR1 MGHRA and CDR2 YSYEKL. The CDR3 coding sequence is TGCGCCAGCAGCCAAGATCTAACTTCCGGACAGGGGAGGAGTGGCTACACCTTC. Protein product: CASSQDLTSGQGRSGYTF.

This chain joins TRBV30 and TRBJ2-1; tentative D call: TRBD1 (6 bases). Germline CDR1 GTSNPN, CDR2 SVGIG (reference sequence). Trimming shortened V by 4 bases and J by 0 bases, and 10 bases separated the two germline ends. The CDR3 extends over 14 amino acids. This CDR3 is CAWTGDTSYNEQFF. Written as DNA, the CDR3 is TGTGCCTGGACCGGGGACACCTCCTACAATGAGCAGTTCTTC.

The rearrangement uses TRBV19 and TRBJ2-5, with a tentative D call TRBD2 (7 bases). CDR1 LNHDA and CDR2 SQIVND come from the germline V gene (reference sequence). The germline V and J ends were trimmed by 0 bases and 1 base, with 9 bases remaining between them. This CDR3 contains 15 residues. CDR3: CASSIERGPQETQYF. CDR3 nucleotides: TGTGCCAGTAGTATAGAGCGGGGGCCCCAAGAGACCCAGTACTTC. Full variable domain (rest looked up from reference TRBV19 and TRBJ2-5): DGGITQSPKYLFRKEGQNVTLSCEQNLNHDAMYWYRQDPGQGLRLIYYSQIVNDFQKGDIAEGYSVSREKKESFPLTVTSAQKNPTAFYLCASSIERGPQETQYFGPGTRLLVL.

The V and J genes are TRBV9 and TRBJ2-2; 7 positions agree with TRBD2. The length of the CDR3 is 15 residues. Germline lookup yields CDR1 SGDLS and CDR2 YYNGEE. V lost 4 bases, J lost 3 bases, and 6 bases stayed unmatched. CDR3 bases: TGTGCCAGCAGCCCTCGAGCGGGGTACACCGGGGAGCTGTTTTTT. Encoded protein: CASSPRAGYTGELFF.

J is TRBJ1-1 and V is TRBV19; no firm D call. Germline CDR1 LNHDA, CDR2 SQIVND (reference sequence). Deletions cut 7 bases from V and 1 base from J, with 10 bases between. The CDR3 runs 13 residues. Here the CDR3 DNA reads TGTGCCAGTAAAGGCTTAGCGAACACTGAAGCTTTCTTT. Protein sequence: CASKGLANTEAFF.

The chain has TRBV20-1 and TRBJ1-5, with D possibly being TRBD1 (5 bases). CDR1 and CDR2 (germline): DFQATT, SNEGSKA (reference sequence). The CDR3 runs 14 residues. V was cut by 3 bases and J by 4 bases, with 13 bases left in between. The CDR3 here is CSASKGLGNQPQHF. Written as DNA, the CDR3 is TGCAGTGCTAGTAAGGGGTTGGGAAATCAGCCCCAGCATTTT.

This clone was picked up one time. The rearrangement uses TRBV3-1 (or the pseudogene TRBV3-2) and TRBJ2-5, with 10 positions matching TRBD2. The CDR3 contains 15 residues. V dropped 2 bases and J dropped 3; count of bases not matched to a gene: 3. Germline CDR1 is LGHDT and CDR2 is YNNKEL (reference sequence). The CDR3 sequence: CASSQTGLAKETQYF. CDR3 DNA: TGTGCCAGCAGCCAAACGGGACTAGCGAAAGAGACCCAGTACTTC.

The chain couples TRBV7-2 to TRBJ2-3; D is unresolved. CDR3 length: 15 residues. The germline V gene encodes CDR1 SGHTA and CDR2 FQGNSA. V lost 3 bases to trimming and J lost 6 bases, with 16 bases between them. The CDR3 is CASSFNYVAPDTQYF. The DNA of the CDR3 is TGTGCCAGCAGCTTCAATTATGTAGCCCCGGATACGCAGTATTTT.

The gene calls are TRBV4-1 and TRBJ2-1; possible D gene TRBD2, 6 bases. Trimming shortened V by 4 bases and J by 5 bases, and 18 bases separated the two germline ends. CDR1 is MGHRA, CDR2 YSYEKL, per germline. The CDR3 runs 16 residues. CDR3 sequence: CASSRGVTRGDNEQFF. The DNA of the CDR3 is TGCGCCAGCAGCCGAGGGGTGACTAGGGGCGACAATGAGCAGTTCTTC.

The V call is TRBV6-5, the J call TRBJ2-3; perhaps TRBD2 as D (5 bases). Germline V CDR1 and CDR2: MNHEY, SVGAGI. V lost 11 bases and J lost 5, with 17 bases in between. The length of the CDR3 is 13 residues. The CDR3, as DNA: TGTGCCGTACTTCGTCCCGGGGTAGATACGCAGTATTTT. Its protein is CAVLRPGVDTQYF.